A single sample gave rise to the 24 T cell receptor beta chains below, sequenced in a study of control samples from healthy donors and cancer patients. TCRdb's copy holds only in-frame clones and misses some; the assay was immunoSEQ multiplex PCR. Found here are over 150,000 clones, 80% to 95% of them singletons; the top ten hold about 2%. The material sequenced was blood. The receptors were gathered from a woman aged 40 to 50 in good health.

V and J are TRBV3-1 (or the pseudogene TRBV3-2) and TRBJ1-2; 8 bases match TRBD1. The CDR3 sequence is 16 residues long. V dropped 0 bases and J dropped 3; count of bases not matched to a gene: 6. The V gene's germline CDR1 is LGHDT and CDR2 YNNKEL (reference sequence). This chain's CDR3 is CASSQDWQGAYYGYTF. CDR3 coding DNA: TGTGCCAGCAGCCAAGATTGGCAGGGGGCTTACTATGGCTACACCTTC.

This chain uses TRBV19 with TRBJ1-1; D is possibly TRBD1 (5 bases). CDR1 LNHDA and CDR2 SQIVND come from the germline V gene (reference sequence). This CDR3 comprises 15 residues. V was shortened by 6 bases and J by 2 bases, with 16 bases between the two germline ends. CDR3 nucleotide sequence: TGTGCCAGTAGCTTAAGGGACGGTAAAAACACTGAAGCTTTCTTT. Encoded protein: CASSLRDGKNTEAFF.

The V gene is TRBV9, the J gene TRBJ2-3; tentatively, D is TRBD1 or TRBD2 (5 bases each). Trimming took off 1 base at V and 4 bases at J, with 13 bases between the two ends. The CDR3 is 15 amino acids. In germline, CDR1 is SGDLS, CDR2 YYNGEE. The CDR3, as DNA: TGTGCCAGCAGCGTAAGAGCGCAGGGAGCAGATACGCAGTATTTT. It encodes CASSVRAQGADTQYF.

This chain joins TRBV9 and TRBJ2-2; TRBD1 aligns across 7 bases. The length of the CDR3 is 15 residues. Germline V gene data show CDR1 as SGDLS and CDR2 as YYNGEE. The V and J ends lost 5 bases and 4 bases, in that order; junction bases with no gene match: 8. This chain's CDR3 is CASSVQGGSTGELFF. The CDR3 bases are TGTGCCAGCAGTGTTCAAGGGGGCAGCACCGGGGAGCTGTTTTTT.

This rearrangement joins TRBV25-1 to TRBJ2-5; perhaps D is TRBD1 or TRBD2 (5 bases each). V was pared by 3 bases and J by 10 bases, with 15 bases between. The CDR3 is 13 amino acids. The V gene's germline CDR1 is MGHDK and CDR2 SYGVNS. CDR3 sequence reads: CASSEPPPGRQYF. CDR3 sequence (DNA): TGTGCCAGCAGTGAGCCCCCACCGGGACGCCAGTACTTC.

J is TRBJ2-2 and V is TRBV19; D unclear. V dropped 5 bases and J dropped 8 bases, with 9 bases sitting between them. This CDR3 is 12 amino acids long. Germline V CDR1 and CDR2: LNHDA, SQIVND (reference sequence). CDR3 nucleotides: TGTGCCAGTAGTCCCCCATATGGGGAGCTGTTTTTT. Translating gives CASSPPYGELFF.

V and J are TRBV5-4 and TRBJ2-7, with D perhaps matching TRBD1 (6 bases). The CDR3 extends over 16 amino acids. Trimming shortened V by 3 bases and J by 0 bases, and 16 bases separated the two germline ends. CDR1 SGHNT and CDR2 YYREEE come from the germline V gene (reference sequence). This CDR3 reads CASSSTDSPSSYEQYF. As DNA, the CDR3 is TGTGCCAGCAGCTCGACGGACAGTCCGAGCTCCTACGAGCAGTACTTC.

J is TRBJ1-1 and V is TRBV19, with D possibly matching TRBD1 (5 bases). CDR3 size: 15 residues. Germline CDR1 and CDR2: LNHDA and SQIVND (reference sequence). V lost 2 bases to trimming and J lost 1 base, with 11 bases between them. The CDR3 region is CASSIRDRRNTEAFF. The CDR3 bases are TGTGCCAGTAGTATAAGAGACAGACGGAACACTGAAGCTTTCTTT.

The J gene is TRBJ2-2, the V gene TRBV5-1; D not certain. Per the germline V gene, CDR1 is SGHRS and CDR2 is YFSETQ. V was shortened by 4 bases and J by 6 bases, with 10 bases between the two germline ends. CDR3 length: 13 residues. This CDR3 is CASSLGEAGELFF. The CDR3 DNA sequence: TGCGCCAGCAGCCTGGGCGAGGCCGGGGAGCTGTTTTTT.

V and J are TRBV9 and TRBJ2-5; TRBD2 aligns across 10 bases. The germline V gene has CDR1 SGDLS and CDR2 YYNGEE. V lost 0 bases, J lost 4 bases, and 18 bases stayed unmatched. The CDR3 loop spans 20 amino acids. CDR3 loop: CASSVGETSGAPFYAETQYF. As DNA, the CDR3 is TGTGCCAGCAGCGTAGGGGAAACTAGCGGGGCCCCTTTTTACGCAGAGACCCAGTACTTC.

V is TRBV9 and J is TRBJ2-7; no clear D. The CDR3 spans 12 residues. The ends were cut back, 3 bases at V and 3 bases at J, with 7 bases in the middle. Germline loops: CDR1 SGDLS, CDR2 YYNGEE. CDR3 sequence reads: CASSDGDYEQYF. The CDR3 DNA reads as TGTGCCAGCAGCGATGGGGACTACGAGCAGTACTTC. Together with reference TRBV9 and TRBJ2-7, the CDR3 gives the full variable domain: DSGVTQTPKHLITATGQRVTLRCSPRSGDLSVYWYQQSLDQGLQFLIQYYNGEERAKGNILERFSAQQFPDLHSELNLSSLELGDSALYFCASSDGDYEQYFGPGTRLTVT.

The CDR3 sequence: CASSLVADMGAFF. In DNA form, the CDR3 reads TGTGCCAGCAGCTTGGTGGCGGACATGGGAGCTTTCTTT. V and J are TRBV5-6 and TRBJ1-1; TRBD1 might be the D (5 bases). Germline CDR1 reads SGHDT; CDR2 reads YYEEEE. The V end was cut by 0 bases, the J end by 10 bases, with 13 bases between. This CDR3 has 13 residues.

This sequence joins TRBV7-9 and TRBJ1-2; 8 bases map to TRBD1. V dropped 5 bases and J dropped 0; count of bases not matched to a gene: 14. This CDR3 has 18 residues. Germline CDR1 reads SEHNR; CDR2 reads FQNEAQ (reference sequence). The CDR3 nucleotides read TGTGCCAGCAGCCCGCCGATCAGGGACAGGAACACTAACTATGGCTACACCTTC. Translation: CASSPPIRDRNTNYGYTF. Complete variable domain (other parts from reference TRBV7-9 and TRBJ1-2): DTGVSQNPRHKITKRGQNVTFRCDPISEHNRLYWYRQTLGQGPEFLTYFQNEAQLEKSRLLSDRFSAERPKGSFSTLEIQRTEQGDSAMYLCASSPPIRDRNTNYGYTFGSGTRLTVV.

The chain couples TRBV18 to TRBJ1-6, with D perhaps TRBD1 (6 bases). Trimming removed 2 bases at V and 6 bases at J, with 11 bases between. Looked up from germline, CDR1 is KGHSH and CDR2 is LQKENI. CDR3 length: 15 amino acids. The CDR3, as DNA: TGTGCCAGCTCACCAAACAGGGTTGCTAATTCACCCCTCCACTTT. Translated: CASSPNRVANSPLHF.

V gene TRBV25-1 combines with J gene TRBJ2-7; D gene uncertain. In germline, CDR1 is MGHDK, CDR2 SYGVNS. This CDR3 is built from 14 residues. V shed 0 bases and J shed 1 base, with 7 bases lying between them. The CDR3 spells CASSEYLGSYEQYF. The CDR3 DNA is TGTGCCAGCAGTGAATATCTGGGGTCCTACGAGCAGTACTTC.

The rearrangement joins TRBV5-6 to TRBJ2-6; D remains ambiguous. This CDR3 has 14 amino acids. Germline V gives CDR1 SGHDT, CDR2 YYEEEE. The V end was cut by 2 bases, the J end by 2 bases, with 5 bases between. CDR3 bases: TGTGCCAGCAGCTTCGGAACTGGGGCCAACGTCCTGACTTTC. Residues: CASSFGTGANVLTF.

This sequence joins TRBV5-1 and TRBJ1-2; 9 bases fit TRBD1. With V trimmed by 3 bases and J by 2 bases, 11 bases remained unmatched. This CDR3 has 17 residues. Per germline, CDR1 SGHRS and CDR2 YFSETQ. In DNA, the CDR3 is TGCGCCAGCAGCTCACCATACCCCGGGACAGGGAACTATGGCTACACCTTC. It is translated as CASSSPYPGTGNYGYTF. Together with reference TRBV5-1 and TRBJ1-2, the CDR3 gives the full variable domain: KAGVTQTPRYLIKTRGQQVTLSCSPISGHRSVSWYQQTPGQGLQFLFEYFSETQRNKGNFPGRFSGRQFSNSRSEMNVSTLELGDSALYLCASSSPYPGTGNYGYTFGSGTRLTVV.

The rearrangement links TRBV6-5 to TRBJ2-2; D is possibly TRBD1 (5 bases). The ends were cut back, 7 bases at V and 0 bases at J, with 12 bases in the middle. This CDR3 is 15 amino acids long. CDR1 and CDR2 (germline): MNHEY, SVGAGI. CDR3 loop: CASTLETANTGELFF. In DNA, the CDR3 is TGTGCCAGCACCCTCGAGACAGCGAACACCGGGGAGCTGTTTTTT.

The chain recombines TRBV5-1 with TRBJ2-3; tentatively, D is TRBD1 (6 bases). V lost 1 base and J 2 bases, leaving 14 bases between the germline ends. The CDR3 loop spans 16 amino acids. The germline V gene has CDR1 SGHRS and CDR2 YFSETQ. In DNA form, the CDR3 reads TGCGCCAGCAGCTTGACGAGGGGGTTGGACACAGATACGCAGTATTTT. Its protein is CASSLTRGLDTDTQYF.

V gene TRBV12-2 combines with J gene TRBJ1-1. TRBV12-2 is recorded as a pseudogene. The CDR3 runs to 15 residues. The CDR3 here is CASRFPYSTVSEAFF. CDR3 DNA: TGTGCAAGTCGCTTTCCTTACTCTACTGTCTCTGAAGCTTTCTTT.

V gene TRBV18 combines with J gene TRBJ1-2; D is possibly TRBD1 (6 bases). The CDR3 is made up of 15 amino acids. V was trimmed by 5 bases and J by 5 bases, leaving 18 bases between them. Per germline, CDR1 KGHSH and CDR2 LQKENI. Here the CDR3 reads CASSSPSGGEYGYTF. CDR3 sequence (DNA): TGTGCCAGCTCATCCCCGAGTGGGGGCGAGTATGGCTACACCTTC.

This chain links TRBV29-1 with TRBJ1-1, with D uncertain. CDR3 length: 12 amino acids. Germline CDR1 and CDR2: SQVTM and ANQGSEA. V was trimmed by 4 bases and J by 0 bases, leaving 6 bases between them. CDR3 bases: TGCAGCGTTGGTACACTGAACACTGAAGCTTTCTTT. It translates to CSVGTLNTEAFF.

CDR3 coding DNA: TGTGCCAGCAGCAAGGGACAGGGGGAGAACACTGAAGCTTTCTTT. Its translation: CASSKGQGENTEAFF. The genes are TRBV5-4 and TRBJ1-1; 11 bases are a match to TRBD1. The germline CDR1 and CDR2 sequences are SGHNT and YYREEE (reference sequence). V shed 4 bases and J 1 base; nucleotides not matched to a gene: 3. The CDR3 has 15 amino acids.

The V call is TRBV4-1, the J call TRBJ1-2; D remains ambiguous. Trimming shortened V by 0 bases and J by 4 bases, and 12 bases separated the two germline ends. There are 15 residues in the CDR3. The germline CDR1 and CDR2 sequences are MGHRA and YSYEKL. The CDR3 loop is CASSQDTNSPYGYTF. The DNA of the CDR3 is TGCGCCAGCAGCCAAGATACTAACAGCCCCTATGGCTACACCTTC.